These 18 T cell receptor beta chains share one sample of origin, sequenced in a study of T cell responses to AZD1222 COVID-19 vaccine. Sequenced by immunoSEQ multiplex PCR; TCRdb stores in-frame clones only, minus some. The sample carries tens of thousands of clones, around nine tenths recorded once. Sequencing used peripheral blood, obtained 28 days after the second AZD1222 dose. These receptors all come from an adult who received the AZD1222 COVID-19 vaccine.

The rearrangement uses TRBV7-3 and TRBJ2-3, with 9 bases identical to TRBD2. After removal of 2 bases from V and 3 bases from J, the junction contained 0 bases not matched to a gene. CDR1 is SGHTA, CDR2 FQGTGA, per germline. CDR3 length: 14 amino acids. CDR3 sequence reads: CASSLAGGTDTQYF. CDR3 DNA sequence: TGTGCCAGCAGCTTAGCGGGGGGGACAGATACGCAGTATTTT.

J is TRBJ2-3 and V is TRBV7-8; D remains unclear. CDR1 SGHVS and CDR2 FQNEAQ come from the germline V gene. V lost 5 bases to trimming and J lost 1 base, with 7 bases between them. The CDR3 has 13 amino acids. The CDR3 nucleotides are TGTGCCAGCAGCCAGGCGGGCACAGATACGCAGTATTTT. Translated, it gives CASSQAGTDTQYF.

The rearrangement links TRBV11-2 to TRBJ1-6, with a weak D call TRBD1 (6 bases). V was pared by 3 bases and J by 10 bases, with 10 bases between. The CDR3 sequence is 13 residues long. The germline V gene encodes CDR1 SGHAT and CDR2 FQNNGV. CDR3 loop: CASSFRGSSPLHF. For the CDR3, the DNA is TGTGCCAGCAGCTTCAGGGGCTCCTCACCCCTCCACTTT.

This chain connects TRBV10-3 to TRBJ1-1; 7 nucleotides match TRBD1. With V trimmed by 6 bases and J by 1 base, 5 bases remained unmatched. Germline lookup yields CDR1 ENHRY and CDR2 SYGVKD. The CDR3 has 14 amino acids. CDR3 residues: CAISRDSPNTEAFF. Written as DNA, the CDR3 is TGTGCCATCAGCCGGGACAGCCCGAACACTGAAGCTTTCTTT.

The rearrangement uses TRBV29-1 and TRBJ2-7; D is undetermined. The CDR3 totals 11 residues. CDR1 and CDR2 (germline): SQVTM, ANQGSEA. The ends were cut back, 2 bases at V and 0 bases at J, with 2 bases in the middle. Written as DNA, the CDR3 is TGCAGCGTTGAACACTCCTACGAGCAGTACTTC. It is translated as CSVEHSYEQYF.

J is TRBJ1-5 and V is TRBV7-2; D remains ambiguous. This CDR3 is 15 amino acids long. V shed 4 bases and J shed 8 bases, with 18 bases lying between them. Germline CDR1 is SGHTA and CDR2 is FQGNSA. CDR3 coding DNA: TGTGCCAGCAGCTCATTCGGACTTTCCCAGGAGCCCCAGCATTTT. This encodes CASSSFGLSQEPQHF. The complete variable domain, with remaining parts taken from reference TRBV7-2 and TRBJ1-5, reads GAGVSQSPSNKVTEKGKDVELRCDPISGHTALYWYRQSLGQGLEFLIYFQGNSAPDKSGLPSDRFSAERTGGSVSTLTIQRTQQEDSAVYLCASSSFGLSQEPQHFGDGTRLSIL.

V usage is TRBV11-2 and J usage is TRBJ2-1; the D is unclear. Trimming cost V 1 base and J 4 bases, with 8 bases left between them. The CDR3 has 14 residues. CDR1 is SGHAT and CDR2 is FQNNGV in the germline V gene. In DNA, the CDR3 is TGTGCCAGCAGCTTAGTTCTGGGATACAATGAGCAGTTCTTC. It specifies CASSLVLGYNEQFF. Full variable domain (remainder filled in from reference TRBV11-2 and TRBJ2-1): EAGVAQSPRYKIIEKRQSVAFWCNPISGHATLYWYQQILGQGPKLLIQFQNNGVVDDSQLPKDRFSAERLKGVDSTLKIQPAKLEDSAVYLCASSLVLGYNEQFFGPGTRLTVL.

V is TRBV11-2 and J is TRBJ1-6; TRBD1 aligns across 7 bases. The germline V gene has CDR1 SGHAT and CDR2 FQNNGV. V was clipped by 2 bases and J by 6 bases; unmatched bases: 4. The CDR3 length is 15 residues. CDR3 residues: CASSLTGQLNSPLHF. Written as DNA, the CDR3 is TGTGCCAGCAGCTTAACGGGACAGCTTAATTCACCCCTCCACTTT.

The gene calls are TRBV9 and TRBJ1-6, with a weak D call TRBD1 (5 bases). The CDR3 consists of 15 residues. V lost 1 base to trimming and J lost 10 bases, with 15 bases between them. CDR1 and CDR2 from the germline V gene are SGDLS and YYNGEE. CDR3: CASSVNVGVNSPLHF. CDR3 bases: TGTGCCAGCAGCGTAAATGTAGGGGTAAACTCACCCCTCCACTTT.

The chain recombines TRBV21-1 with TRBJ1-5; TRBD1 was called by the table and not checked on the DNA. TRBV21-1 is flagged as a pseudogene. CDR3 size: 15 residues. The CDR3 sequence: CASSAKTGDNQPQHF. The CDR3, as DNA: TGTGCCAGCAGCGCGAAGACAGGCGACAATCAGCCCCAGCATTTT.

The chain joins TRBV2 to TRBJ1-4; D is uncertain. The V end lost 1 base, the J end lost 5 bases, and 8 bases lay between the germline ends. Germline lookup yields CDR1 SNHLY and CDR2 FYNNEI. The CDR3 spans 14 residues. As DNA, the CDR3 is TGTGCCAGCAGTGAAGGGACGGGGAATGAAAAACTGTTTTTT. It is translated as CASSEGTGNEKLFF.

This clone was seen once. V gene TRBV30 combines with J gene TRBJ1-6, with D perhaps TRBD1 (6 bases). The CDR3 contains 14 residues. V dropped 4 bases and J dropped 9 bases, with 16 bases sitting between them. The germline V gene has CDR1 GTSNPN and CDR2 SVGIG (reference sequence). CDR3 sequence: CAWIPDREGSPLHF. DNA for the CDR3: TGTGCCTGGATCCCGGACAGAGAGGGTTCACCCCTCCACTTT.

This chain joins TRBV2 and TRBJ2-3, with 8 bases matching TRBD1. V lost 4 bases and J lost 0; bases outside the gene matches: 6. The CDR3 runs 16 residues. Germline values: CDR1 SNHLY, CDR2 FYNNEI. The CDR3: CASSARDRLSTDTQYF. CDR3 bases: TGTGCCAGCAGTGCCCGGGACAGGTTAAGCACAGATACGCAGTATTTT.

The chain couples TRBV25-1 to TRBJ2-7; perhaps TRBD2 as D (5 bases). V lost 7 bases to trimming and J lost 3 bases, with 16 bases between them. The length of the CDR3 is 14 residues. The germline V gene has CDR1 MGHDK and CDR2 SYGVNS. In DNA, the CDR3 is TGTGCCAGCAAGGACCGGGGAGTGGGCTACGAGCAGTACTTC. It translates to CASKDRGVGYEQYF.

The genes are TRBV5-4 and TRBJ1-4; TRBD1 might be the D (5 bases). Trimming took 4 bases from V and 5 from J, leaving 15 bases between them. CDR1 and CDR2 from the germline V gene are SGHNT and YYREEE (reference sequence). The CDR3 is 15 amino acids. CDR3 in DNA: TGTGCCAGCAGCGGAGGCGGACACCGAAATGAAAAACTGTTTTTT. Translating it yields CASSGGGHRNEKLFF. Full variable domain (remainder filled in from reference TRBV5-4 and TRBJ1-4): ETGVTQSPTHLIKTRGQQVTLRCSSQSGHNTVSWYQQALGQGPQFIFQYYREEENGRGNFPPRFSGLQFPNYSSELNVNALELDDSALYLCASSGGGHRNEKLFFGSGTQLSVL.

The J gene is TRBJ2-3, the V gene TRBV14, with 8 bases fitting TRBD1. Trimming removed 4 bases from V and 4 bases from J; junction bases left unmatched: 4. The germline gives CDR1 SGHDN, CDR2 FVKESK. The CDR3 extends over 14 amino acids. The CDR3 sequence: CASSLRTGSDTQYF. CDR3 DNA sequence: TGTGCCAGCAGCCTACGGACAGGGTCAGATACGCAGTATTTT.

This clone occurred once. The chain links TRBV4-3 to TRBJ1-6; D call uncertain. The germline V and J ends were trimmed by 1 base and 5 bases, with 9 bases remaining between them. The CDR3 is 15 amino acids. In germline, CDR1 is LGHNA, CDR2 YSLEER. CDR3 loop: CASSQGPENNSPLHF. Here the CDR3 DNA reads TGCGCCAGCAGCCAAGGTCCGGAGAATAATTCACCCCTCCACTTT.

The chain has TRBV2 and TRBJ1-4; 10 bases align to TRBD1. Trimming at V came to 6 bases and at J to 7 bases, leaving 5 bases not matched to a gene. Germline V gene data show CDR1 as SNHLY and CDR2 as FYNNEI. This CDR3 spans 14 amino acids. CDR3 sequence reads: CASRPGQGFEKLFF. The CDR3 DNA reads as TGTGCCAGCAGACCGGGACAGGGGTTTGAAAAACTGTTTTTT.